This entry lists 17 T cell receptor beta chains sequenced from one sample in a study of shared clonotypes between healthy human individuals. Data came from immunoSEQ multiplex PCR; TCRdb stores just in-frame clones and leaves some out. The table lists about 700,000 clones, less than 85% of them singletons. Sequencing used memory CD4+ T cells sorted from blood. Subset noted: CD45RA-negative fraction. The receptors stem from a woman in her thirties in good health.

This clone was detected a few times. This chain connects TRBV2 to TRBJ2-1; D gene unclear. Germline values: CDR1 SNHLY, CDR2 FYNNEI. Trimming left V 7 bases short and J 0 bases short, with 10 bases between. The CDR3 runs to 14 residues. The CDR3: CASNRYSSYNEQFF. The CDR3 DNA is TGTGCCAGCAATAGATATAGCTCCTACAATGAGCAGTTCTTC.

The chain links TRBV6-5 to TRBJ1-2, with no clear D. Trimming shortened V by 0 bases and J by 3 bases, and 11 bases separated the two germline ends. CDR1 and CDR2 (germline): MNHEY, SVGAGI. The CDR3 totals 15 residues. The CDR3 is CASSYSSTLDYGYTF. The CDR3, as DNA: TGTGCCAGCAGTTACTCGAGCACGCTGGACTATGGCTACACCTTC.

CDR3 in DNA: TGTGCCAGCACCCTTTACACGATGAATCAGCCCCAGCATTTT. Translation: CASTLYTMNQPQHF. The genes are TRBV6-1 and TRBJ1-5; no firm D call. Looked up from germline, CDR1 is MNHNS and CDR2 is SASEGT. Trimming left V 7 bases short and J 4 bases short, with 14 bases between. CDR3 length: 14 amino acids.

This CDR3 reads CASSPGREDYGYTF. CDR3 sequence (DNA): TGTGCCAGCAGCCCGGGCAGGGAAGACTATGGCTACACCTTC. The chain couples TRBV11-2 to TRBJ1-2; maybe TRBD1 (5 bases). The CDR3 spans 14 residues. The germline gives CDR1 SGHAT, CDR2 FQNNGV. V lost 5 bases and J 3 bases, leaving 13 bases between the germline ends.

Concerning this clone itself: The sample carries other DNA sequences with the same CDR3. The chain combines TRBV6-5 with TRBJ1-5; D unresolved. With 0 bases removed from V and 7 bases from J, the gap between germline ends came to 7 bases. Germline-derived CDR1 and CDR2 are MNHEY and SVGAGI. There are 13 residues in the CDR3. CDR3 region: CASSYSRWQPQHF. As DNA, the CDR3 is TGTGCCAGCAGTTACTCGAGATGGCAGCCCCAGCATTTT.

This clone was seen a single time. This sequence joins TRBV19 and TRBJ1-1; D remains unclear. Trimming shortened V by 4 bases and J by 1 base, and 7 bases separated the two germline ends. Germline V gene data show CDR1 as LNHDA and CDR2 as SQIVND (reference sequence). The CDR3 length is 13 residues. CDR3 protein: CASSTRQNTEAFF. The CDR3 nucleotides read TGTGCCAGTAGTACCAGACAGAACACTGAAGCTTTCTTT.

V and J are TRBV5-1 and TRBJ2-1; 10 bases match TRBD2. Trimming cost V 2 bases and J 5 bases; bases outside gene matches: 4. The germline V gene has CDR1 SGHRS and CDR2 YFSETQ. CDR3 size: 15 residues. Here the CDR3 DNA reads TGCGCCAGCAGCTTAACTAGCGGGACGGACAATGAGCAGTTCTTC. Translated: CASSLTSGTDNEQFF.

CDR3 nucleotides: TGTGCCAGCAGCAAAACCGGGACAGGGATCCACGAGCAGTACTTC. This sequence encodes CASSKTGTGIHEQYF. The V gene is TRBV11-1, the J gene TRBJ2-7; TRBD1 aligns across 9 bases. From germline, CDR1 is SGHAT and CDR2 FQDESV (reference sequence). The CDR3 has 15 residues. V lost 5 bases, J lost 5 bases, and 10 bases stayed unmatched.

This rearrangement joins TRBV27 to TRBJ2-1; TRBD2 matches at 13 bases. Per the germline V gene, CDR1 is MNHEY and CDR2 is SMNVEV (reference sequence). This CDR3 region has 17 residues. V shed 6 bases and J 6 bases; nucleotides not matched to a gene: 11. The CDR3 region has the DNA TGTGCCAGCAGCAGAGGACCGGGACTAGCGGGATTCAATGAGCAGTTCTTC. Translation gives CASSRGPGLAGFNEQFF.

This clone has a single count. This chain uses TRBV4-1 with TRBJ2-3; 7 nucleotides align to TRBD1. From germline, CDR1 is MGHRA and CDR2 YSYEKL. CDR3 size: 17 residues. J lost 2 bases, V lost 0 bases, and 8 bases had no gene match. Here the CDR3 DNA reads TGCGCCAGCAGCCAAGAAACCGGGACAGCCTTCACAGATACGCAGTATTTT. Amino acid sequence: CASSQETGTAFTDTQYF.

The gene calls are TRBV18 and TRBJ2-5; D ambiguous. Germline CDR1 KGHSH, CDR2 LQKENI. This CDR3 is built from 13 residues. Trimming pared 8 bases from V and 2 bases from J, leaving 12 bases between. The CDR3 DNA reads TGTGCCAGCCAAACCGGAGAACAAGAGACCCAGTACTTC. It is translated as CASQTGEQETQYF.

The chain couples TRBV6-6 to TRBJ2-5, with TRBD2 identical over 11 bases. The DNA end is more similar to TRBJ2-7, so the J call may be wrong. This CDR3 is 15 amino acids long. Germline CDR1 and CDR2: MNHNY and SVGAGI (reference sequence). CDR3: CASSSTSGSSGEQYF. For the CDR3, the DNA is TGTGCCAGCAGTTCTACTAGCGGGAGCTCAGGCGAGCAGTACTTC.

This clone came up a few times. The CDR3 DNA follows: TGCGCCAGCAGCTTGGCGCTAGCGGGAGGAGGCGGGGAGCTGTTTTTT. Protein sequence: CASSLALAGGGGELFF. The gene calls are TRBV5-1 and TRBJ2-2; 11 bases match TRBD2. The CDR3 loop spans 16 amino acids. The ends lost 0 bases at V and 7 bases at J; junction bases unmatched: 5. Germline V CDR1 and CDR2: SGHRS, YFSETQ.

The chain recombines TRBV5-4 with TRBJ1-2; tentative D call: TRBD1 (5 bases). V lost 4 bases, J lost 4 bases, and 14 bases lay in between. The CDR3 runs to 14 residues. The germline gives CDR1 SGHNT, CDR2 YYREEE (reference sequence). The CDR3, as DNA: TGTGCCAGCAGCGGGATAGACAGAGCCTATGGCTACACCTTC. It yields the protein CASSGIDRAYGYTF.

This chain connects TRBV6-6 to TRBJ2-2, with TRBD2 identical over 7 bases. With 5 bases clipped from V and 0 bases from J, the junction kept 3 bases outside the gene matches. The CDR3 runs 15 residues. Per the germline V gene, CDR1 is MNHNY and CDR2 is SVGAGI (reference sequence). This CDR3 reads CASSPGLANTGELFF. CDR3 in DNA: TGTGCCAGCAGTCCAGGACTAGCGAACACCGGGGAGCTGTTTTTT.

The chain combines TRBV11-2 with TRBJ2-2; D ambiguous. There are 17 residues in the CDR3. The ends were cut back, 1 base at V and 5 bases at J, with 17 bases in the middle. The germline V gene encodes CDR1 SGHAT and CDR2 FQNNGV. The CDR3 nucleotides are TGTGCCAGCAGCTTAGCGCTCGGTTCTCCAGCGACCGGGGAGCTGTTTTTT. Translation: CASSLALGSPATGELFF. Based on the CDR3 plus reference TRBV11-2 and TRBJ2-2, the full variable domain is EAGVAQSPRYKIIEKRQSVAFWCNPISGHATLYWYQQILGQGPKLLIQFQNNGVVDDSQLPKDRFSAERLKGVDSTLKIQPAKLEDSAVYLCASSLALGSPATGELFFGEGSRLTVL.

The CDR3 nucleotides read TGTGCCAGCAGTCGCGGCCCTAGCGGGCAGTCCTACGAGCAGTACTTC. As protein: CASSRGPSGQSYEQYF. The chain uses TRBV7-9 and TRBJ2-7; 8 bases align to TRBD2. This CDR3 comprises 16 residues. Germline lookup yields CDR1 SEHNR and CDR2 FQNEAQ (reference sequence). V gave up 6 bases and J gave up 1 base; unmatched junction bases: 11.